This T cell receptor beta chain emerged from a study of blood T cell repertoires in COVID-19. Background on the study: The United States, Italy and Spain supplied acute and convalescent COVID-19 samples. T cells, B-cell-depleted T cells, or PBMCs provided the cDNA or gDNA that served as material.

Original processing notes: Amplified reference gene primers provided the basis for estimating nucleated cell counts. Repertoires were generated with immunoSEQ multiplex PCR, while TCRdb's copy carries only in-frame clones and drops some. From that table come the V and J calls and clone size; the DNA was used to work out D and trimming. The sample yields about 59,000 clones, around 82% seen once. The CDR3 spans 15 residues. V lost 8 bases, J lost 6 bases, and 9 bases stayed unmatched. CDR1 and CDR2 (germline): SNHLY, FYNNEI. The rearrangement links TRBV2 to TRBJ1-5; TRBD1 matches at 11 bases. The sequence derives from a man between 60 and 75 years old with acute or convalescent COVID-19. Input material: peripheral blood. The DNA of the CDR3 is TGTGCCAGCTGCCGGGACAGGGGGTTCGGTCAGCCCCAGCATTTT. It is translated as CASCRDRGFGQPQHF.